This T cell receptor (beta chain) is from a study of T cells in Graves' hyperthyroidism and ophthalmopathy (dated by TCRdb to about 2019). Broadly, across the study: Peripheral blood samples were taken at initial diagnosis, before any treatment was given. The paper reports TCR Vbeta CDR3 sequencing of about 140 peripheral blood samples: around 45 ophthalmopathy, under 85 hyperthyroidism and around 17 progressor patients. Thyroid tissue and blood T-cell repertoires from several Graves' hyperthyroidism patients were also compared in the study. The 100 or so discovery patients were randomly split 7:3 into training and test sets. After sampling, hyperthyroidism patients received methimazole starting at 30 mg daily, and ophthalmopathy patients received high-dose intravenous methylprednisolone. Prospective prediction of ophthalmopathy was tested in an independent validation cohort consisting of 18 to 20 hyperthyroidism patients and some 15 patients who later progressed to ophthalmopathy. A discovery cohort of fewer than 110 patients, approximately 45 with Graves' ophthalmopathy and over 55 with stable Graves' hyperthyroidism, was used to find distinguishing TCR V-J signatures. Study-wide findings and limitations: A 13 V-J signature model separated ophthalmopathy from stable hyperthyroidism, with about 88% sensitivity and 81.08% specificity in cross-validation and 80%/75% in testing. Most expanded thyroid clonotypes (frequency above 0.001) were also detected in blood, suggesting blood repertoires may reflect thyroid immune responses. Sample size was not statistically predetermined, and blinding of investigators to group allocation was not performed. During validation, the model predicted progression to ophthalmopathy a median of roughly six months ahead of onset, with almost 71% sensitivity and 72% to 85% specificity.

Remarks on this clonotype: Which antigen it targets is not known. Base qualities were left out, and no much larger clone turns up one base away.

Ophthalmopathy patients had moderately to severely active disease, Clinical Activity Score of at least 3, NOSPECS grade of at least 4, and duration under 3 months. Exclusion was applied to patients with uncontrolled infections, other autoimmune diseases, pregnancy or lactation. Diagnoses relied on clinical symptoms, serum thyroxine and TRAb, thyroid ultrasound and orbital computed tomography. Ficoll-Paque density gradient centrifugation was used to isolate PBMCs from approximately 11 ml of fresh peripheral blood. Total RNA was extracted with Trizol reagent, and quality was checked on an Agilent 2100 Bioanalyzer. V and J are trimmed by 7 bases and 0 bases, and the gene matches miss 8 bases of the junction. Inclusive of the bounding cysteine and phenylalanine, the CDR3 is 17 residues long. Kept here is only the CDR3 DNA, which spans 51 bases and is read in frame from base 1. The CDR1 and CDR2 encoded by the germline V gene are SNHLY and FYNNEI.

TCR beta CDR3 regions were amplified from RNA transcripts. For the first round of RT-PCR on the TCR CDR3, the HTBI primer set was used together with the Qiagen OneStep RT-PCR kit. A second multiplex PCR round built the libraries, followed by size selection and purification. Libraries were sequenced paired-end with 100 bp reads on an Illumina HiSeq2000. The paper's data handling went like this. SOAPnuke was used to process the raw data, removing reads that contained adapters or uncalled bases, had a mean Phred below 15, or lacked an exact match to the constant primer or identifier. High-quality paired reads were merged with COPE v1.2.5, and unique nucleotide sequences were defined as clonotypes. Clonotypes were aligned to IMGT TRBV, TRBD and TRBJ reference segments using MiTCR v1.1. The analysis was restricted to V-J combinations with a frequency above 0.0001, which together covered over 99% of the repertoires. A TCS score was defined as the ratio between F50 (clonal expansion) and ExV (chaos), using BLOSUM62-based TCRdist between CDR3 peptides within each V-J. Welch's t-statistics and random forest reduced around 520 V-J features to around 14, which were used in a naive Bayes classifier (R e1071). TCRdb reran the public reads through fastp at Q25 and MiXCR, keeping productive beta chains. Under each unique CDR3 protein, matching rows form one entry showing the most common genes and DNA. For this entry, the V and J calls and clone size follow TCRdb and not the study's own pipeline. The sample table contains around 490,000 distinct CDR3 sequences; only one count was recorded for about 20% of them. About half of the sample rests with the top ten.

Sequencing input: blood. This chain joins TRBV2 to TRBJ1-6, with 8 middle bases fitting TRBD1. This sequence originates from a man in his forties with Graves' ophthalmopathy. In nucleotide form, the sequence is TGTGCCAGCATGAGGGGGCAGGGGGCCTCCTATAATTCACCCCTCCACTTT. Translated, this gives CASMRGQGASYNSPLHF.